The TCR beta chain described here comes from a study of blood T cell repertoires in COVID-19. Overall study context: Samples taken during acute and convalescent COVID-19 were collected in the United States, Italy and Spain. The cDNA or gDNA used as material had been derived from T cells, B-cell-depleted T cells, or PBMCs.

Assignments of participants to cohorts depended upon their own reported clinical history. As handled by the study authors: How many nucleated cells were present was estimated from reference gene primer amplification. Method: immunoSEQ multiplex PCR; TCRdb's copy keeps in-frame clones and lacks some. The DNA was the basis for D and trimming; V, J and clone size are from that table. This repertoire shows about 370,000 clones, around 87% found once; its top ten account for 1%. The J segment lost 6 bases and the V segment lost 4 bases, leaving 4 bases of the junction unmatched. This CDR3 has 15 residues. Germline CDR1 reads SGHAT; CDR2 reads FQDESV (reference sequence).

This receptor was obtained from a young man who had recovered from COVID-19. The rearrangement uses TRBV11-1 and TRBJ2-1; 12 bases agree with TRBD2. Material: PBMCs or T cells enriched from blood (not recorded which). The CDR3 sequence is CASSYLAGGANEQFF. CDR3 coding DNA: TGTGCCAGCAGCTACCTAGCGGGAGGGGCCAATGAGCAGTTCTTC.